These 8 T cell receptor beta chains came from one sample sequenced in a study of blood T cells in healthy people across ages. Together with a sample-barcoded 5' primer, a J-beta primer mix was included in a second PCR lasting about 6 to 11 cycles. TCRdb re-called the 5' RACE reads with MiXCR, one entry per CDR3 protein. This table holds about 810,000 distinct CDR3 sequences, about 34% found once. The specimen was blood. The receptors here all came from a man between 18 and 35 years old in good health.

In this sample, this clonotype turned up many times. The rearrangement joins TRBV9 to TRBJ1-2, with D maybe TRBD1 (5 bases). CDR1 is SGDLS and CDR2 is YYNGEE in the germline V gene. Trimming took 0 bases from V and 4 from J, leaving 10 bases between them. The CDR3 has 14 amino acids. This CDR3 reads CASSVEEGPYGYTF. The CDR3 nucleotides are TGTGCCAGCAGCGTAGAGGAGGGACCCTATGGCTACACCTTC.

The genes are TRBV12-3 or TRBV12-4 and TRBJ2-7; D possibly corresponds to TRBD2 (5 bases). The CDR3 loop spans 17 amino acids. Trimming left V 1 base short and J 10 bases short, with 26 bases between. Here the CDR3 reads CASSLGVTGRIQEAQYF. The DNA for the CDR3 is TGTGCCAGCAGTTTAGGGGTGACGGGAAGGATTCAAGAGGCCCAGTACTTC.

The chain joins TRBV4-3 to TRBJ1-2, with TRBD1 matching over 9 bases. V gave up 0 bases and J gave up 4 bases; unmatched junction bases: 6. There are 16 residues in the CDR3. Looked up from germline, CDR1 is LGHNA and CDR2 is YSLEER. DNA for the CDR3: TGCGCCAGCAGCCAAGATTGGGGACAGGGATTCTATGGCTACACCTTC. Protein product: CASSQDWGQGFYGYTF.

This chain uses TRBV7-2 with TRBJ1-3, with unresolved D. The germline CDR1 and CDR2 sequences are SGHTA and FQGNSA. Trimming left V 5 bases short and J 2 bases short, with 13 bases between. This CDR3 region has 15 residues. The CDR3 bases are TGTGCCAGCAGCCAAGGGAGGGAACCTGGAAACACCATATATTTT. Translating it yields CASSQGREPGNTIYF.

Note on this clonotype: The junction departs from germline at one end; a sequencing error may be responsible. The CDR3 nucleotides read TGTGCCAGCAGTCCATCACAGGTCTATGGCTGCACCTTC. Protein: CASSPSQVYGCTF. The chain has TRBV27 and TRBJ1-2; possible D gene TRBD1, 5 bases. The V gene's germline CDR1 is MNHEY and CDR2 SMNVEV (reference sequence). The length of the CDR3 is 13 residues.

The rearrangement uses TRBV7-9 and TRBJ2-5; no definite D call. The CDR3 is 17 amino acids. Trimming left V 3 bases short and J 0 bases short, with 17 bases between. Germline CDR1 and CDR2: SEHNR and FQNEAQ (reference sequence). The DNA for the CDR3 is TGTGCCAGCAGCTTGGATTTTAGGGTTGGCAACCAAGAGACCCAGTACTTC. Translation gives CASSLDFRVGNQETQYF.

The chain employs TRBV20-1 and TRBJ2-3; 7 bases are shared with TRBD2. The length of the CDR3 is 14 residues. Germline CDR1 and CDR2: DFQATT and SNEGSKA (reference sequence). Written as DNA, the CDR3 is TGCAGCCCAATGCTAGCGGCTAGCACAGATACGCAGTATTTT. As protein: CSPMLAASTDTQYF.

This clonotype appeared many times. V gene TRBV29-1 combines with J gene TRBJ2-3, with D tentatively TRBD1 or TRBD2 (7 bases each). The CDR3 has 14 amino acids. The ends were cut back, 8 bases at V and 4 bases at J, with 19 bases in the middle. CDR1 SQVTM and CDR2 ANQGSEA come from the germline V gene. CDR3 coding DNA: TGCAGCTTGTCCAGGGGAGGGGGCGCAGATACGCAGTATTTT. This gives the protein CSLSRGGGADTQYF.